The entry that follows covers one TCR beta chain sequence. Germline V gene lookup returns CDR1 SGHRS and CDR2 YFSETQ. J lost 5 bases, V lost 0 bases, and 6 bases had no gene match. The CDR3 covers 16 residues. This entry belongs to a study of blood T cell repertoires in COVID-19. The wider study: T cells, B-cell-depleted T cells, or PBMCs provided the cDNA or gDNA that served as material.

Under the authors' procedure: Researchers report that nucleated cell counts were estimated from reference gene primer amplification. The table came from immunoSEQ multiplex PCR; TCRdb's copy has only in-frame clones and leaves some out. That table supplies the V and J calls and clone size; D and trimming were determined from the DNA. Of fewer than 100,000 clones in the sample, approximately 86% are singletons; the top ten hold less than 9%. This receptor was identified in a man aged 55 to 69 with acute or convalescent COVID-19. Sequenced input: peripheral blood. The gene calls are TRBV5-1 and TRBJ1-1, with 11 bases aligning to TRBD1. The CDR3 DNA reads TGCGCCAGCAGCTTGGGTTCGGACAGGGGGCGAACTGAAGCTTTCTTT. As protein: CASSLGSDRGRTEAFF.